In its sample, the clone carrying this T cell receptor (delta chain) was seen a few times. Its antigen remains unknown. This likely traces to a read error, being one base from a far larger clone. The sample carries other DNA sequences with the same CDR3. Flow sorting of PBMC yielded separate Vgamma9/Vdelta2+ and Vdelta2-negative gammadelta T cell populations for bulk repertoire analysis. These data belong to a study of γδ T cells in repeated Plasmodium falciparum infection. General study results and limits: Waves of new clonotype selection appeared after repeated controlled infections in Vdelta2-negative, largely Vdelta1+, gammadelta T cells.

TCRdb re-analyzed the multiplex PCR reads via CATT. There are about 51,000 delta-chain clones in the sample; roughly 2% occur only once, and approximately 25% lies in the top ten. Unmatched junction bases numbered 25, after V lost 3 bases and J lost 8 bases. Germline values: CDR1 TSWWSYY, CDR2 QGS. The CDR3 runs 20 residues. This chain uses TRDV1 with TRDJ1; 9 bases align to TRDD3. No J gene was available from TCRdb, and it was assigned here by a germline match of the DNA. The clonotype comes from a pool of human donors (malaria-infected and uninfected, not separated). The sequencing input was gamma-delta T cells from blood. The CDR3: CALGDLLPTVPGGLRGKLIF. The CDR3 coding sequence is TGTGCTCTTGGGGACCTCCTACCTACGGTCCCTGGGGGATTGAGAGGGAAACTCATCTTT.